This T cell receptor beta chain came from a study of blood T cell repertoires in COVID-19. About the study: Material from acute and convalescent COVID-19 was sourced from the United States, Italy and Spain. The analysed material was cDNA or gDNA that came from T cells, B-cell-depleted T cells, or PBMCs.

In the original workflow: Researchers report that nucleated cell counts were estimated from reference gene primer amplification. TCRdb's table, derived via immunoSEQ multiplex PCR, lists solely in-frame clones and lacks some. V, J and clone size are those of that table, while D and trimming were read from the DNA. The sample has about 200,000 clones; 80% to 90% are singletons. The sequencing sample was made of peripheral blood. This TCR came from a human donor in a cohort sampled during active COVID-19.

The CDR3 nucleotides read TGTGCCAGCAGCCAAGTACAGGGCCCCGATGGCTACACCTTC. It is translated as CASSQVQGPDGYTF. The chain joins TRBV3-1 (or the pseudogene TRBV3-2) to TRBJ1-2; TRBD1 might be the D (6 bases). The CDR3 contains 14 residues. CDR1 LGHDT and CDR2 YNNKEL come from the germline V gene (reference sequence). Trimming left V 1 base short and J 6 bases short, with 12 bases between.